This T cell receptor (beta chain) stems from a study of blood T cell repertoires in COVID-19. Here immunoSEQ multiplex PCR was the method, and the copy in TCRdb shows in-frame clones only, minus some. Here the sample spans more than 200,000 clones, around 85% being singletons. Germline loops: CDR1 SGHDT, CDR2 YYEEEE. Between the trimmed V and J ends, which lost 4 bases and 5 bases, there was a span of 16 bases. The CDR3 extends over 15 amino acids. The specimen was peripheral blood. The sequence was obtained from a man older than 75 with acute or convalescent COVID-19. This chain joins TRBV5-6 and TRBJ1-5; D may be TRBD1 (6 bases). The CDR3 nucleotides are TGTGCCAGCAGCCCGGAGGGGGGGCTTGATCAGCCCCAGCATTTT. Protein product: CASSPEGGLDQPQHF.